The 27 T cell receptor beta chains below come from one sample, sequenced in a study of blood T cell repertoires in COVID-19. Clones were read by immunoSEQ multiplex PCR, and TCRdb kept only the in-frame ones, dropping some. This table has a few hundred thousand clones, roughly four fifths appearing once. The sequenced sample was peripheral blood. Source of these receptors: a human donor with acute or convalescent COVID-19. The donor label of this sample is uncertain.

The chain links TRBV30 to TRBJ1-4; D is perhaps TRBD1 (5 bases). Trimming left V 3 bases short and J 7 bases short, with 12 bases between. Germline V CDR1 and CDR2: GTSNPN, SVGIG (reference sequence). This CDR3 comprises 13 residues. This CDR3 reads CAWRQARSEKLFF. The CDR3 nucleotides read TGTGCCTGGAGACAGGCTAGGAGTGAAAAACTGTTTTTT.

This clone occurred a few times. The rearrangement links TRBV6-5 to TRBJ1-5; TRBD1 matches 12 bases. Trimming cost V 6 bases and J 7 bases; bases outside gene matches: 7. Germline CDR1 is MNHEY and CDR2 is SVGAGI. This CDR3 spans 15 amino acids. The CDR3, as DNA: TGTGCCAGCAGGTTACGAGGGACAGGGGGCCAGCCCCAGCATTTT. It codes for CASRLRGTGGQPQHF.

The chain has TRBV27 and TRBJ2-3, with D perhaps matching TRBD2 (6 bases). The CDR3 is 18 residues long. The ends were cut back, 4 bases at V and 9 bases at J, with 29 bases in the middle. The germline CDR1 and CDR2 sequences are MNHEY and SMNVEV (reference sequence). For the CDR3, the DNA is TGTGCCAGCAGTTCAAAAGACATTCGGAGGGTGGGAGGATGGACGCAGTATTTT. Its protein product is CASSSKDIRRVGGWTQYF.

The gene calls are TRBV6-1 and TRBJ1-3; no clear D. Per germline, CDR1 MNHNS and CDR2 SASEGT. The CDR3 runs to 17 residues. V lost 2 bases and J 3 bases, leaving 17 bases between the germline ends. In DNA form, the CDR3 reads TGTGCCAGCAGTGAACGGCGTCGAGCCTCGGGTGGAAACACCATATATTTT. Amino acids: CASSERRRASGGNTIYF.

The chain joins TRBV6-6 to TRBJ2-3; 9 nucleotides line up with TRBD2. V shed 6 bases, J shed 2 bases, and the junction held 6 bases outside the gene matches. The CDR3 covers 15 residues. Germline V CDR1 and CDR2: MNHNY, SVGAGI (reference sequence). For the CDR3, the DNA is TGTGCCAGCAGCACGACTAGCGGCGACACAGATACGCAGTATTTT. Protein: CASSTTSGDTDTQYF.

As for this clone: The sample contains more than one DNA sequence encoding this CDR3. The DNA of the CDR3 is TGTGCCAGCAGCCTACGGACAGGGGGCGGTGAAAAACTGTTTTTT. It is translated as CASSLRTGGGEKLFF. The rearrangement joins TRBV7-9 to TRBJ1-4; 11 bases align to TRBD1. This CDR3 comprises 15 residues. V trimming: 5 bases; J trimming: 7 bases; junction bases outside the gene matches: 6. The germline CDR1 and CDR2 sequences are SEHNR and FQNEAQ (reference sequence).

The chain employs TRBV6-5 and TRBJ2-7; TRBD1 agrees at 8 bases. In germline, CDR1 is MNHEY, CDR2 SVGAGI. This CDR3 comprises 13 residues. Trimming removed 6 bases from V and 6 bases from J; junction bases left unmatched: 7. DNA for the CDR3: TGTGCCAGCAGGCGGACAGGGATAGTCGAGCAGTACTTC. The encoded protein is CASRRTGIVEQYF.

This clone came up once. The chain combines TRBV2 with TRBJ2-5, with D unclear. In germline, CDR1 is SNHLY, CDR2 FYNNEI. The CDR3 has 15 amino acids. V gave up 1 base and J gave up 2 bases, with 11 bases separating them. The CDR3 DNA follows: TGTGCCAGCAGTGAAGAATCTTCCCCGCAAGAGACCCAGTACTTC. The encoded protein is CASSEESSPQETQYF.

This clone occurred once. J is TRBJ1-1 and V is TRBV5-1, with D unclear. The CDR3 spans 15 residues. Germline values: CDR1 SGHRS, CDR2 YFSETQ. Deletions cut 1 base from V and 2 bases from J, with 12 bases between. The CDR3 loop reads CASSLLGVGNTEAFF. CDR3 bases: TGCGCCAGCAGCTTGCTCGGGGTAGGAAACACTGAAGCTTTCTTT.

V and J are TRBV19 and TRBJ1-1, with unresolved D. V lost 3 bases and J 8 bases, leaving 7 bases between the germline ends. Germline CDR1 and CDR2: LNHDA and SQIVND (reference sequence). This CDR3 has 11 amino acids. The CDR3 protein is CASSISGEAFF. CDR3 in DNA: TGTGCCAGTAGTATTTCAGGAGAAGCTTTCTTT.

This chain links TRBV30 with TRBJ2-4, with 7 positions matching TRBD1. Germline V gene sequence: CDR1 GTSNPN, CDR2 SVGIG (reference sequence). V trimming: 3 bases; J trimming: 1 base; junction bases outside the gene matches: 6. The CDR3 sequence is 15 residues long. The chain's CDR3 is CAWRKQGLAKNIQYF. The CDR3 DNA follows: TGTGCCTGGAGGAAACAGGGGCTGGCCAAAAACATTCAGTACTTC.

This rearrangement joins TRBV20-1 to TRBJ2-1; 11 positions match TRBD2. The V segment lost 3 bases and the J segment 4 bases; nucleotides outside the gene matches: 5. The CDR3 sequence is 15 residues long. Looked up from germline, CDR1 is DFQATT and CDR2 is SNEGSKA (reference sequence). The CDR3 loop is CSASIWTSGYNEQFF. The CDR3 coding sequence is TGCAGTGCTAGTATATGGACTAGCGGGTACAATGAGCAGTTCTTC.

This chain joins TRBV7-8 and TRBJ2-7; 12 bases are a match to TRBD1. V trimming: 2 bases; J trimming: 3 bases; junction bases outside the gene matches: 5. Per the germline V gene, CDR1 is SGHVS and CDR2 is FQNEAQ. This CDR3 has 16 amino acids. CDR3 region: CASSLSGTGGGYEQYF. CDR3 nucleotide sequence: TGTGCCAGCAGCTTATCCGGGACAGGGGGCGGCTACGAGCAGTACTTC.

The V gene is TRBV6-6, the J gene TRBJ1-5; 8 nucleotides agree with TRBD1. CDR3 size: 14 residues. J lost 3 bases, V lost 4 bases, and 2 bases had no gene match. Germline V gives CDR1 MNHNY, CDR2 SVGAGI (reference sequence). The CDR3 DNA reads TGTGCCAGCAGTTCGGACAGGGACAATCAGCCCCAGCATTTT. It codes for CASSSDRDNQPQHF.

The V call is TRBV18, the J call TRBJ1-1, with 7 bases aligning to TRBD1. The CDR3 contains 17 residues. With 6 bases clipped from V and 1 base from J, the junction kept 14 bases outside the gene matches. Germline lookup yields CDR1 KGHSH and CDR2 LQKENI. The CDR3 sequence is CASSHIKGGAGNTEAFF. Here the CDR3 DNA reads TGTGCCAGCTCTCACATAAAAGGGGGCGCGGGGAACACTGAAGCTTTCTTT. The full variable domain, rest sourced from reference TRBV18 and TRBJ1-1, is NAGVMQNPRHLVRRRGQEARLRCSPMKGHSHVYWYRQLPEEGLKFMVYLQKENIIDESGMPKERFSAEFPKEGPSILRIQQVVRGDSAAYFCASSHIKGGAGNTEAFFGQGTRLTVV.

This sequence joins TRBV18 and TRBJ1-6; 8 nucleotides line up with TRBD1. This CDR3 region has 15 residues. Germline values: CDR1 KGHSH, CDR2 LQKENI. The V gene end was trimmed by 3 bases and the J gene end by 10 bases; junction bases not matched to a gene: 8. CDR3 DNA: TGTGCCAGCTCACCGGGGGACAGGAGGGAATCACCCCTCCACTTT. Translating it yields CASSPGDRRESPLHF.

This clone appeared a few times. The chain is built from TRBV6-6 and TRBJ1-1; no clear D gene. CDR3 length: 11 amino acids. Trimming removed 8 bases from V and 1 base from J, with 5 bases in between. Germline CDR1 and CDR2: MNHNY and SVGAGI (reference sequence). CDR3 in amino acids: CASGRNTEAFF. CDR3 sequence (DNA): TGTGCCAGCGGTAGGAACACTGAAGCTTTCTTT.

The CDR3 is CASRIRGSTEAFF. As DNA, the CDR3 is TGTGCCAGTAGGATTCGGGGGAGCACTGAAGCTTTCTTT. The chain uses TRBV19 and TRBJ1-1; perhaps TRBD1 as D (5 bases). Trimming stripped 6 bases from V and 4 bases from J, with 12 bases between. CDR1 and CDR2 (germline): LNHDA, SQIVND (reference sequence). This CDR3 is built from 13 residues. The full variable domain, its missing parts supplied by reference TRBV19 and TRBJ1-1, is DGGITQSPKYLFRKEGQNVTLSCEQNLNHDAMYWYRQDPGQGLRLIYYSQIVNDFQKGDIAEGYSVSREKKESFPLTVTSAQKNPTAFYLCASRIRGSTEAFFGQGTRLTVV.

This clone has only one observation. The chain is built from TRBV7-8 and TRBJ2-2, with 7 bases identical to TRBD1. Germline CDR1 is SGHVS and CDR2 is FQNEAQ. The CDR3 runs to 16 residues. V lost 2 bases and J lost 2; bases outside the gene matches: 5. The DNA for the CDR3 is TGTGCCAGCAGCTTACGGGGACAGCTCAACACCGGGGAGCTGTTTTTT. Protein sequence: CASSLRGQLNTGELFF.

This clone was observed once. The chain combines TRBV10-2 with TRBJ2-3, with TRBD2 identical over 8 bases. The junction had 3 bases not matched to a gene; V was cut back by 0 bases and J by 4 bases. There are 15 residues in the CDR3. Germline loops: CDR1 WSHSY, CDR2 SAAADI. The CDR3 nucleotides read TGCGCCAGCAGTGAGTCCGGGCGGGGGGCAGATACGCAGTATTTT. Encoded protein: CASSESGRGADTQYF.

The chain links TRBV3-1 (or the pseudogene TRBV3-2) to TRBJ2-6; 8 positions agree with TRBD1. CDR3 length: 14 amino acids. Per germline, CDR1 LGHDT and CDR2 YNNKEL (reference sequence). Trimming removed 6 bases from V and 2 bases from J; junction bases left unmatched: 0. As DNA, the CDR3 is TGTGCCAGCAGGACAGGGGCTGGGGCCAACGTCCTGACTTTC. Encoded protein: CASRTGAGANVLTF.

The chain is built from TRBV18 and TRBJ1-5; no clear D gene. Germline CDR1 KGHSH, CDR2 LQKENI. Trimming took 5 bases from V and 7 from J, leaving 15 bases between them. The CDR3 spans 14 residues. This CDR3 reads CASSTDLGSQPQHF. CDR3 nucleotide sequence: TGTGCCAGCTCAACTGACCTTGGGAGCCAGCCCCAGCATTTT.

This clone was recorded at least ten times. The chain joins TRBV2 to TRBJ1-1, with unresolved D. From germline, CDR1 is SNHLY and CDR2 FYNNEI. V lost 2 bases to trimming and J lost 1 base, with 11 bases between them. The CDR3 extends over 15 amino acids. CDR3 in amino acids: CASSENAGQNTEAFF. The CDR3 DNA sequence: TGTGCCAGCAGTGAAAATGCTGGGCAGAACACTGAAGCTTTCTTT.

The sample holds a few counts of this clone. The chain combines TRBV29-1 with TRBJ2-7; TRBD1 might be the D (6 bases). The V end was cut by 7 bases, the J end by 2 bases, with 12 bases between. CDR1 and CDR2 from the germline V gene are SQVTM and ANQGSEA. The CDR3 length is 12 residues. CDR3 nucleotide sequence: TGCAGCGCCAAGACAGGAGCCTACGAGCAGTACTTC. Its translation is CSAKTGAYEQYF.

CDR3 DNA sequence: TGTGCCTGGAGTGTACAGAGGGGGGGTCAGCCCCAGCATTTT. It is translated as CAWSVQRGGQPQHF. This chain joins TRBV30 and TRBJ1-5; TRBD1 is a possible D gene (6 bases). V lost 0 bases, J lost 6 bases, and 12 bases lay in between. The CDR3 covers 14 residues. Per the germline V gene, CDR1 is GTSNPN and CDR2 is SVGIG (reference sequence).

The chain recombines TRBV6-2 or TRBV6-3 with TRBJ2-7; D may be TRBD2 (6 bases). The germline CDR1 and CDR2 sequences are MNHEY and SVGEGT. The CDR3 consists of 15 residues. Deletions cut 4 bases from V and 3 bases from J, with 16 bases between. CDR3: CASSFPPPRGYEQYF. In DNA, the CDR3 is TGTGCCAGCAGTTTCCCCCCCCCGCGGGGCTACGAGCAGTACTTC.

The chain has TRBV11-3 and TRBJ2-1, with 9 bases identical to TRBD1. CDR1 SGHNT and CDR2 YENEEA come from the germline V gene. J lost 6 bases, V lost 4 bases, and 7 bases had no gene match. The CDR3 length is 15 residues. The CDR3 protein is CASSYRQGVGNEQFF. CDR3 in DNA: TGTGCCAGCAGCTACCGACAGGGGGTAGGCAATGAGCAGTTCTTC.